The sequence of this TCR beta chain was determined in a study of shared T cell receptors in the human thymus. This table comes from immunoSEQ multiplex PCR, and its TCRdb copy is limited to in-frame clones, with some not included. The table records hundreds of thousands of clones, 95% of them present only once. The CDR3 consists of 14 residues. Looked up from germline, CDR1 is MDHEN and CDR2 is SYDVKM. Deletions cut 4 bases from V and 1 base from J, with 10 bases between. This TCR came from a human donor. The chain couples TRBV28 to TRBJ1-1; D ambiguous. Sequencing was done on a sample of thymocytes. CDR3 protein: CASSSVTENTEAFF. The CDR3 DNA is TGTGCCAGCAGTTCGGTGACGGAGAACACTGAAGCTTTCTTT.